Listed below are T cell receptor beta chains from one sample, sequenced in a study. Each CDR3 protein is one row after TCRdb ran MiXCR on the 5' RACE reads. The table lists about 64,000 distinct CDR3 sequences, 20% to 25% of them singletons. The sequenced sample consisted of memory CD4+ T cells sorted from a lymph node. These receptors came from a female donor with breast cancer. The CDR3 runs from the conserved cysteine through the conserved F or W. A D gene is named only where the DNA matches it firmly. Rows may omit the clone size; those that give it use once, few, many or a size class.

clone_size d_call j_call v_call cdr3_aa cdr3_nt
NA NA TRBJ2-2 TRBV11-3 CASSFWSGELFF TGTGCCAGCAGCTTCTGGTCCGGGGAGCTGTTTTTT
NA TRBD1 TRBJ2-1 TRBV20-1 CRVGQGERHNEQFF TGCAGAGTCGGACAGGGCGAACGGCACAATGAGCAGTTCTTC
few NA TRBJ1-1 TRBV5-6 CASSTTVNTEAFF TGTGCCAGCAGCACTACAGTGAACACTGAAGCTTTCTTT
NA NA TRBJ1-3 TRBV9 CASSVVGGSGNTIYF TGTGCCAGCAGCGTAGTCGGAGGCTCTGGAAACACCATATATTTT
NA TRBD1 TRBJ1-2 TRBV20-1 CSARDRTGRDGYTF TGCAGTGCTAGAGATCGGACAGGGAGGGATGGCTACACCTTC
few TRBD2 TRBJ2-3 TRBV7-2 CASSLALTGGPDTQYF TGTGCCAGCAGCTTAGCGCTGACGGGGGGGCCAGATACGCAGTATTTT
few NA TRBJ1-1 TRBV28 CASSSHQMNTEAFF TGTGCCAGCAGTTCGCATCAGATGAACACTGAAGCTTTCTTT
many NA TRBJ2-3 TRBV11-2 CASSLDPPDTQYF TGTGCCAGCAGCTTAGACCCGCCAGATACGCAGTATTTT
NA TRBD1 TRBJ1-2 TRBV6-6 CASSHGDRKAGGYTF TGTGCCAGCAGTCACGGGGACAGGAAAGCGGGTGGCTACACCTTC
NA NA TRBJ1-2 TRBV3-1 CASSHNYGYTF TGTGCCAGCAGTCATAACTATGGCTACACCTTC
NA NA TRBJ1-2 TRBV6-5 CASKGGRGLYGYTF TGTGCCAGCAAGGGGGGCAGGGGCCTCTATGGCTACACCTTC
NA NA TRBJ2-2 TRBV5-5 CASSPGPWNTGELFF TGTGCCAGCAGCCCGGGGCCCTGGAACACCGGGGAGCTGTTTTTT
few NA TRBJ1-4 TRBV7-9 CASRRATNEKLFF TGTGCCAGCAGACGGGCAACTAATGAAAAACTGTTTTTT
NA NA TRBJ1-2 TRBV20-1 CSARGQSYGYTF TGCAGTGCTAGGGGGCAGTCCTATGGCTACACCTTC
many TRBD1 TRBJ2-5 TRBV6-1 CASSAWDRQETQYF TGTGCCAGCAGTGCCTGGGACAGACAAGAGACCCAGTACTTC
few TRBD2 TRBJ2-3 TRBV24-1 CATSDASGRAGDTQYF TGTGCCACCAGTGATGCTAGCGGGAGGGCCGGAGATACGCAGTATTTT
many TRBD2 TRBJ2-5 TRBV12-3/TRBV12-4 CASSSRTSGSLETQYF TGTGCCAGCAGTTCCCGGACTAGCGGGAGTCTCGAGACCCAGTACTTC
NA NA TRBJ2-1 TRBV5-1 CASSSAAGSYNEQFF TGCGCCAGCAGCTCAGCGGCAGGCTCCTACAATGAGCAGTTCTTC
medium-sized NA TRBJ1-2 TRBV20-1 CSASEPANYGYTF TGCAGTGCTAGTGAGCCCGCTAACTATGGCTACACCTTC
few TRBD1 TRBJ1-1 TRBV5-4 CASSPGRGQVNTEAFF TGTGCCAGCAGCCCTGGCCGCGGACAGGTGAACACTGAAGCTTTCTTT
NA NA TRBJ1-1 TRBV20-1 CSASRGASGAFF TGCAGTGCTAGTAGAGGGGCCTCGGGAGCTTTCTTT
NA TRBD1 TRBJ2-3 TRBV7-8 CASSFPRGLRTDTQYF TGTGCCAGCAGCTTCCCCAGGGGGCTGAGGACAGATACGCAGTATTTT
NA TRBD1 TRBJ2-1 TRBV28 CATGGGEQFF TGTGCTACAGGGGGAGGTGAGCAGTTCTTC
NA NA TRBJ2-3 TRBV5-6 CASSFTGDTQYF TGTGCCAGCAGCTTCACGGGAGATACGCAGTATTTT
many NA TRBJ2-7 TRBV20-1 CSALGGTRVYEQYF TGCAGTGCCCTTGGGGGAACTCGGGTGTACGAGCAGTACTTC
NA TRBD1 TRBJ1-2 TRBV4-3 CASSQDLQGRSGYAF TGCGCCAGCAGCCAAGATCTACAGGGGAGAAGCGGCTACGCCTTC
many NA TRBJ2-3 TRBV20-1 CSARDLLASPTDTQYF TGCAGTGCTAGAGATCTTTTGGCTAGCCCCACAGATACGCAGTATTTT
NA TRBD1 TRBJ2-7 TRBV20-1 CSVSQGTPYEQYF TGCAGTGTCTCACAGGGGACCCCCTACGAGCAGTACTTC
few TRBD1 TRBJ1-5 TRBV7-2 CASSLRQGGNQPQHF TGTGCCAGCAGCTTAAGACAGGGTGGGAATCAGCCCCAGCATTTT
few TRBD1 TRBJ2-3 TRBV4-2 CASSQQGTGSTDTQYF TGTGCCAGCAGCCAACAAGGGACAGGTAGCACAGATACGCAGTATTTT
many NA TRBJ1-5 TRBV4-1 CASSQDPLWRGVKAQHF TGCGCCAGCAGCCAAGATCCCCTATGGCGGGGGGTCAAGGCCCAGCATTTT
NA NA TRBJ2-3 TRBV6-5 CASSAGLGARTDTRYF TGTGCCAGCAGCGCAGGGCTTGGGGCACGCACAGATACGCGGTATTTT
NA TRBD1 TRBJ2-1 TRBV29-1 CSVARVGQGIYNEQFF TGCAGCGTTGCCCGGGTGGGACAGGGGATCTACAATGAGCAGTTCTTC
NA NA TRBJ1-2 TRBV7-3 CANPRATLYYGYTF TGTGCCAACCCCAGGGCCACCCTTTACTATGGCTACACCTTC
NA NA TRBJ2-6 TRBV5-1 CASSISGISGANVLTF TGCGCCAGCAGCATATCAGGGATTTCCGGGGCCAACGTCCTGACTTTC
few NA TRBJ2-7 TRBV6-6 CATSEQGYEQYF TGTGCCACTTCGGAGCAGGGCTACGAGCAGTACTTC
NA TRBD1 TRBJ2-5 TRBV5-1 CASYPGQTQETQYF TGCGCCAGCTACCCGGGACAGACACAAGAGACCCAGTACTTC
many TRBD1 TRBJ2-5 TRBV5-1 CASSLMSGGPETQYF TGCGCCAGCAGCTTGATGTCAGGGGGCCCAGAGACCCAGTACTTC
NA NA TRBJ1-2 TRBV7-2 CASSAGVGYNYGYTF TGTGCCAGCAGCGCTGGGGTTGGGTATAACTATGGCTACACCTTC
NA NA TRBJ1-6 TRBV20-1 CSASAGGRVPLHF TGCAGTGCTAGCGCCGGGGGACGGGTTCCCCTCCACTTT
few NA TRBJ1-3 TRBV7-3 CASSPGAGNTIYF TGTGCCAGCAGCCCTGGAGCCGGAAACACCATATATTTT
few TRBD1 TRBJ2-2 TRBV7-2 CASSPGGQGNTGELFF TGTGCCAGCAGCCCCGGCGGACAGGGGAACACCGGGGAGCTGTTTTTT
many NA TRBJ2-3 TRBV7-2 CASSLVRVIDTQYF TGTGCCAGCAGCTTAGTCAGGGTCATAGATACGCAGTATTTT
NA NA TRBJ2-1 TRBV5-1 CASRVTSNVLEFF TGCGCCAGCAGGGTTACTTCGAACGTATTAGAGTTCTTC
NA TRBD2 TRBJ2-5 TRBV12-3/TRBV12-4 CASRTLAGARRQYF TGTGCCAGCAGGACGCTAGCGGGGGCGCGTAGGCAGTACTTC
few NA TRBJ2-3 TRBV5-1 CASSLGAGDGADTQYF TGCGCCAGCAGCTTGGGCGCAGGGGATGGTGCAGATACGCAGTATTTT
few TRBD2 TRBJ2-1 TRBV9 CASSSEAGASYNEQFF TGTGCCAGCAGCTCCGAAGCGGGGGCCTCCTACAATGAGCAGTTCTTC
NA NA TRBJ2-3 TRBV12-3/TRBV12-4 CASSSPRLRSTDTQYF TGTGCCAGCAGTTCGCCAAGACTCCGTAGCACAGATACGCAGTATTTT
NA TRBD1 TRBJ1-2 TRBV20-1 CSASPEDRVNGYTF TGCAGTGCTAGTCCCGAGGACAGGGTTAATGGCTACACCTTC
many NA TRBJ2-7 TRBV6-2/TRBV6-3 CASSYNFEGDRRYEQYF TGTGCCAGCAGTTATAATTTCGAAGGAGACAGGAGATACGAGCAGTACTTC
NA NA TRBJ2-5 TRBV10-3 CAISESGGTQETQYF TGTGCCATCAGTGAGTCTGGCGGTACACAAGAGACCCAGTACTTC
NA NA TRBJ2-5 TRBV4-1 CASSQGRGNQETQYF TGCGCCAGCAGCCAAGGCAGGGGCAACCAAGAGACCCAGTACTTC
few TRBD2 TRBJ2-3 TRBV7-2 CASSGLAGGRSTDTQYF TGTGCCAGCAGCGGGCTAGCGGGGGGGCGGAGCACAGATACGCAGTATTTT
few TRBD1 TRBJ2-5 TRBV7-9 CASSHQTGGTETQYF TGTGCCAGCAGTCATCAGACAGGGGGTACAGAGACCCAGTACTTC
once NA TRBJ1-2 TRBV28 CASSTGYGYTF TGTGCCAGCAGTACAGGGTATGGCTACACCTTC
many NA TRBJ1-1 TRBV29-1 CSATHRVANTEAFF TGCAGCGCTACCCACAGGGTAGCGAACACTGAAGCTTTCTTT
many NA TRBJ1-1 TRBV5-1 CASSEDTGLHAFF TGCGCCAGCAGCGAAGATACAGGGCTGCATGCTTTCTTT
few NA TRBJ2-1 TRBV3-1 CASSHRQDTYNEQFF TGTGCCAGCAGCCATCGACAGGACACGTACAATGAGCAGTTCTTC
NA NA TRBJ2-3 TRBV29-1 CSVYGSADTQYF TGCAGCGTTTATGGCAGCGCAGATACGCAGTATTTT